This T cell receptor (beta chain) was recovered during a study of shared clonotypes between healthy human individuals. Profiled with immunoSEQ multiplex PCR; TCRdb holds only in-frame clones, not every one. Of 2.3 million or so clones listed, approximately 93% were seen once; the top ten hold about 0.41%. Researchers partitioned CD4+ cells into CD45RA+ naive and CD45RA-negative memory subsets. CDR3 length equals 15 residues. With V trimmed by 3 bases and J by 2 bases, 5 bases remained unmatched. CDR1 SGHDN and CDR2 FVKESK come from the germline V gene. This TCR came from a man aged 18 to 29 in good health. Some clones in this sample may be carry-over from other donors' samples. Sequencing was performed on naive CD4+ T cells from PBMCs. Subset of the sample: CD45RA+ positively selected. The chain employs TRBV14 and TRBJ2-3; 7 bases map to TRBD2. The CDR3 reads CASSHLAAYTDTQYF. The CDR3 nucleotides are TGTGCCAGCAGCCACCTAGCGGCCTACACAGATACGCAGTATTTT.